This entry describes one T cell receptor (beta chain). Its target is unknown. V shed 6 bases and J 2 bases; nucleotides not matched to a gene: 9. This CDR3 is built from 14 residues. Germline assignment: CDR1 DFQATT and CDR2 SNEGSKA (reference sequence). This record comes from a study of early T cells in non-severe SARS-CoV-2 infection. Study in general: With bulk RNA from unsorted whole blood as input, sequencing yielded unpaired chains.

Unique molecular identifiers were added to individual cDNA molecules. TCRdb re-called the 5' RACE reads with MiXCR, one entry per CDR3 protein. The sample has 70,000 or so distinct CDR3 sequences; roughly a tenth are singletons. Study-wide results and limits: Matches to VDJdb favored anti-spike CD8 responses and missed private and CD4 specificities.

The sequencing sample was made of whole blood. This clonotype originated in an adult who was a healthcare worker with PCR-confirmed SARS-CoV-2 infection or an uninfected control (not recorded which). The rearrangement joins TRBV20-1 to TRBJ1-1; TRBD1 matches 7 bases. CDR3 protein: CSARGAGPNTEAFF. In DNA form, the CDR3 reads TGCAGTGCCAGGGGGGCAGGACCTAACACTGAAGCTTTCTTT.